A single sample gave rise to the 20 T cell receptor beta chains below, sequenced in a study of blood T cell repertoires in COVID-19. Assay: immunoSEQ multiplex PCR; the TCRdb copy retains only in-frame clones and omits some. This table has about 150,000 clones, roughly 80% appearing once. Sequences were obtained from peripheral blood. The source of these receptors is a woman aged 60-75 years with acute or convalescent COVID-19.

This clone has only a few counts. The chain carries TRBV12-5 and TRBJ1-5; D is ambiguous. The CDR3 extends over 14 amino acids. Trimming removed 6 bases at V and 0 bases at J, with 9 bases between. Germline V gene sequence: CDR1 LGHNT, CDR2 FRNRAP. CDR3 loop: CASGPEYSNQPQHF. The CDR3 DNA reads TGTGCTAGTGGCCCAGAATATAGCAATCAGCCCCAGCATTTT.

The rearrangement uses TRBV6-5 and TRBJ2-3; TRBD2 aligns across 7 bases. Germline lookup yields CDR1 MNHEY and CDR2 SVGAGI. The CDR3 consists of 13 residues. The J segment lost 7 bases and the V segment lost 7 bases, leaving 8 bases of the junction unmatched. DNA of the CDR3: TGTGCCAGCAATGTACCCGGGACTAATACGCAGTATTTT. Its translation: CASNVPGTNTQYF.

This sequence joins TRBV18 and TRBJ2-5; D may be TRBD2 (5 bases). This CDR3 is 17 amino acids long. Between the trimmed V and J ends, which lost 3 bases and 3 bases, there was a span of 20 bases. Per the germline V gene, CDR1 is KGHSH and CDR2 is LQKENI. The CDR3 sequence is CASSPPNPTPREETQYF. In DNA, the CDR3 is TGTGCCAGCTCACCGCCCAATCCGACACCGAGGGAAGAGACCCAGTACTTC.

The CDR3 nucleotides read TGTGCCAGCTCAGGACAGTCCAGCTCCTATAATTCACCCCTCCACTTT. This gives the protein CASSGQSSSYNSPLHF. The chain carries TRBV18 and TRBJ1-6; maybe TRBD1 (6 bases). The CDR3 has 16 residues. Germline V CDR1 and CDR2: KGHSH, LQKENI. V lost 5 bases and J lost 0, with 11 bases in between.

The chain uses TRBV12-5 and TRBJ2-5, with TRBD2 as a possible D gene (5 bases). This CDR3 is 12 amino acids long. Germline assignment: CDR1 LGHNT and CDR2 FRNRAP. With 6 bases removed from V and 5 bases from J, the gap between germline ends came to 10 bases. CDR3 nucleotides: TGTGCTAGTGGGAGGGTCGGGGAGACCCAGTACTTC. Translation: CASGRVGETQYF.

The gene calls are TRBV7-2 and TRBJ2-7; D gene ambiguous. Germline CDR1 SGHTA, CDR2 FQGNSA. V was clipped by 10 bases and J by 5 bases, with 15 bases between them. This CDR3 is 12 amino acids long. The DNA for the CDR3 is TGTGCCACACGAGGCAGTATCCACGAGCAGTACTTC. Translating gives CATRGSIHEQYF.

CDR3 sequence (DNA): TGCAGTGCCCCCTGGGACAAATTCTACACCTTC. This encodes CSAPWDKFYTF. The chain has TRBV20-1 and TRBJ1-2; tentatively, D is TRBD1 (6 bases). Germline V gives CDR1 DFQATT, CDR2 SNEGSKA (reference sequence). Trimming took off 6 bases at V and 10 bases at J, with 15 bases between the two ends. CDR3 length: 11 residues.

CDR3 sequence (DNA): TGTGCCAGCAGTGAAACCGGGACAGGGCTCTATGGCTACACCTTC. Translating gives CASSETGTGLYGYTF. The rearrangement links TRBV25-1 to TRBJ1-2; 9 bases match TRBD1. The germline CDR1 and CDR2 sequences are MGHDK and SYGVNS. J was trimmed by 4 bases and V by 2 bases; bases with no gene match: 5. This CDR3 contains 15 residues.

V is TRBV20-1 and J is TRBJ1-4; 9 bases align to TRBD1. V lost 3 bases and J lost 8; bases outside the gene matches: 10. The germline CDR1 and CDR2 sequences are DFQATT and SNEGSKA (reference sequence). The CDR3 runs 15 residues. The CDR3 bases are TGCAGTGCTAGTCCTAGGACAGGGGTGAGGGAAAAACTGTTTTTT. Translation: CSASPRTGVREKLFF.

The rearrangement links TRBV2 to TRBJ1-5; D might be TRBD1 (5 bases). V dropped 1 base and J dropped 3 bases, with 10 bases sitting between them. Germline lookup yields CDR1 SNHLY and CDR2 FYNNEI. CDR3 length equals 15 residues. The CDR3 loop is CASSEGQIHNQPQHF. In DNA, the CDR3 is TGTGCCAGCAGTGAAGGACAGATACACAATCAGCCCCAGCATTTT.

This chain links TRBV3-1 (or the pseudogene TRBV3-2) with TRBJ2-7; 11 nucleotides align to TRBD1. CDR3 size: 14 residues. The germline V gene has CDR1 LGHDT and CDR2 YNNKEL (reference sequence). V shed 6 bases and J 10 bases; nucleotides not matched to a gene: 11. CDR3 amino acids: CASRLGQGAQGQYF. As DNA, the CDR3 is TGTGCCAGCAGACTCGGACAGGGGGCGCAAGGTCAGTACTTC.

A remark on this clone: The junction departs from the called germline gene at one end, perhaps through a read error. The CDR3 is CASSLWGTENTETFF. The CDR3 nucleotides read TGTGCCAGCAGTTTATGGGGGACAGAGAACACTGAAACTTTCTTT. The chain uses TRBV27 and TRBJ1-1; 7 nucleotides align to TRBD1. CDR3 size: 15 residues. From germline, CDR1 is MNHEY and CDR2 SMNVEV (reference sequence).

The rearrangement joins TRBV7-2 to TRBJ1-4; 9 nucleotides agree with TRBD1. CDR3 length: 15 amino acids. Trimming at V came to 5 bases and at J to 8 bases, leaving 9 bases not matched to a gene. Germline V lookup: CDR1 SGHTA, CDR2 FQGNSA. The DNA of the CDR3 is TGTGCCAGCAGCCACGGGACAGGGTGGTCGGAAAAACTGTTTTTT. It is translated as CASSHGTGWSEKLFF.

This chain links TRBV6-4 with TRBJ1-2; possibly TRBD1 for D (6 bases). The length of the CDR3 is 15 residues. Trimming stripped 0 bases from V and 7 bases from J, with 15 bases between. Germline-derived CDR1 and CDR2 are MRHNA and SNTAGT. CDR3 sequence: CASSDSGGRVGGYTF. CDR3 bases: TGTGCCAGCAGTGACTCGGGGGGGCGAGTAGGTGGCTACACCTTC.

The rearrangement links TRBV28 to TRBJ1-2, with TRBD1 matching 7 bases. The germline gives CDR1 MDHEN, CDR2 SYDVKM. The CDR3 spans 13 residues. Trimming at V came to 6 bases and at J to 0 bases, leaving 1 base not matched to a gene. The CDR3 sequence: CASRGTANYGYTF. The DNA of the CDR3 is TGTGCCAGCAGAGGGACAGCTAACTATGGCTACACCTTC.

The rearrangement joins TRBV9 to TRBJ2-7; no definite D call. The CDR3 sequence is 13 residues long. Germline values: CDR1 SGDLS, CDR2 YYNGEE. The V end lost 0 bases, the J end lost 2 bases, and 6 bases lay between the germline ends. For the CDR3, the DNA is TGTGCCAGCAGCGTAGCGCCAGCCTACGAGCAGTACTTC. Translating gives CASSVAPAYEQYF.

V and J are TRBV19 and TRBJ1-1, with 10 nucleotides matching TRBD1. The V gene's germline CDR1 is LNHDA and CDR2 SQIVND (reference sequence). The trim removed 3 bases at V and 8 bases at J, leaving 9 bases unmatched. There are 15 residues in the CDR3. CDR3 amino acids: CASSIQWTGGNEAFF. DNA of the CDR3: TGTGCCAGTAGTATCCAGTGGACAGGGGGAAACGAAGCTTTCTTT.

The chain uses TRBV6-1 and TRBJ1-2, with 10 bases that match TRBD1. Germline trimming cut 0 bases from V and 7 bases from J; bases unmatched to any gene: 11. Looked up from germline, CDR1 is MNHNS and CDR2 is SASEGT. The CDR3 is made up of 17 amino acids. The chain's CDR3 is CASSEALQGTGDAGYTF. The CDR3 bases are TGTGCCAGCAGTGAAGCGCTTCAGGGGACAGGGGATGCTGGCTACACCTTC.

The chain joins TRBV6-5 to TRBJ2-7; 8 positions agree with TRBD1. The CDR3 is 16 residues long. The junction had 13 bases not matched to a gene; V was cut back by 4 bases and J by 5 bases. Germline V gene sequence: CDR1 MNHEY, CDR2 SVGAGI. The CDR3 nucleotides read TGTGCCAGCAGTTTCGCGCGCGCACAGGGGGTCCACGAGCAGTACTTC. Amino acid sequence: CASSFARAQGVHEQYF.

The genes are TRBV30 and TRBJ1-3, with D maybe TRBD1 (5 bases). CDR1 is GTSNPN and CDR2 is SVGIG in the germline V gene (reference sequence). Trimming removed 0 bases from V and 5 bases from J, with 17 bases in between. The CDR3 has 16 amino acids. DNA of the CDR3: TGTGCCTGGAGTGTAAAGGCCCAGGGCCGGAGAAACACCATATATTTT. Translated, it gives CAWSVKAQGRRNTIYF.